This TCR beta chain was identified during a study of blood T cells in healthy people across ages. Findings and caveats of the study: Estimated diversity that came from one million T cells was considered an underestimate.

The count of this clonotype is one. Its antigen is undetermined. Next came a second PCR, run for about 7 to 12 cycles, which used a sample-barcoded 5' primer along with a J-beta primer mix. MiXCR was run by TCRdb on the 5' RACE reads, yielding one entry per CDR3 protein. Of about 1.5 million distinct CDR3 sequences listed, roughly 40% are singletons. The CDR3 totals 16 residues. J lost 3 bases, V lost 11 bases, and 15 bases had no gene match. Germline CDR1 is MNHEY and CDR2 is SMNVEV (reference sequence). The clonotype was recovered from a woman aged 18-29 years in good health. The chain carries TRBV27 and TRBJ2-2, with TRBD2 matching 7 bases. What was sequenced was blood. DNA of the CDR3: TGTGCCTGCCAACGGCAGTCTAGCGGATACACCGGGGAGCTGTTTTTT. Translation gives CACQRQSSGYTGELFF.